The 22 T cell receptor beta chains in this list originate from one sample, sequenced in a study of T cell responses to AZD1222 COVID-19 vaccine. The repertoire was sequenced with immunoSEQ multiplex PCR; TCRdb's copy has only in-frame clones and lacks some. The sample includes about 56,000 clones, 80% to 90% of them seen just once. This specimen was peripheral blood, taken on day 0 of AZD1222 vaccination. These receptors were taken from an adult in good health.

The chain recombines TRBV6-5 with TRBJ2-7; 9 bases are shared with TRBD1. The V segment lost 9 bases and the J segment 3 bases; nucleotides outside the gene matches: 6. The CDR3 totals 13 residues. In germline, CDR1 is MNHEY, CDR2 SVGAGI. Written as DNA, the CDR3 is TGTGCCAGTAAAGCGGGACAGGGCTACGAGCAGTACTTC. Protein: CASKAGQGYEQYF.

The chain employs TRBV9 and TRBJ1-3; D call uncertain. This CDR3 is built from 13 residues. V lost 6 bases to trimming and J lost 7 bases, with 14 bases between them. Looked up from germline, CDR1 is SGDLS and CDR2 is YYNGEE. The CDR3 sequence: CASTPSGGNTIYF. In DNA, the CDR3 is TGTGCCAGCACCCCATCGGGAGGGAACACCATATATTTT.

This sequence joins TRBV6-6 and TRBJ2-3; D is possibly TRBD1 (5 bases). Germline CDR1 reads MNHNY; CDR2 reads SVGAGI (reference sequence). The CDR3 has 16 residues. V was shortened by 0 bases and J by 4 bases, with 14 bases between the two germline ends. This CDR3 is CASSYSGRVSADTQYF. The CDR3 DNA reads as TGTGCCAGCAGTTACTCAGGCAGGGTGAGCGCAGATACGCAGTATTTT.

This clone was seen only a few times. The rearrangement uses TRBV5-6 and TRBJ1-1, with D uncertain. CDR1 and CDR2 (germline): SGHDT, YYEEEE. CDR3 size: 15 residues. The V end was cut by 1 base, the J end by 3 bases, with 13 bases between. The DNA of the CDR3 is TGTGCCAGCAGCTTGTTAAGGAGGGCACACACTGAAGCTTTCTTT. Translation gives CASSLLRRAHTEAFF.

This rearrangement joins TRBV5-4 to TRBJ1-4; the D gene is possibly TRBD1 (5 bases). V lost 3 bases to trimming and J lost 5 bases, with 14 bases between them. Germline CDR1 reads SGHNT; CDR2 reads YYREEE (reference sequence). CDR3 size: 15 residues. The CDR3 is CASSSQSGNNEKLFF. In nucleotides, the CDR3 is TGTGCCAGCAGCTCACAATCAGGGAACAATGAAAAACTGTTTTTT.

The J gene is TRBJ1-1, the V gene TRBV24-1, with D uncertain. Between the trimmed V and J ends, which lost 6 bases and 4 bases, there was a span of 20 bases. The CDR3 has 16 amino acids. CDR1 is KGHDR, CDR2 SFDVKD, per germline. The CDR3 sequence: CATSKASFHPRTEAFF. For the CDR3, the DNA is TGTGCCACCAGTAAAGCAAGTTTTCACCCCCGCACTGAAGCTTTCTTT.

The chain recombines TRBV30 with TRBJ2-5; no clear D. CDR1 is GTSNPN and CDR2 is SVGIG in the germline V gene (reference sequence). This CDR3 comprises 15 residues. The germline V and J ends were trimmed by 2 bases and 3 bases, with 16 bases remaining between them. In DNA form, the CDR3 reads TGTGCCTGGAGTCGACCTGTAGGCGTAGAAGAGACCCAGTACTTC. Encoded protein: CAWSRPVGVEETQYF.

The V and J genes are TRBV2 and TRBJ1-6; possibly TRBD1 for D (5 bases). Germline loops: CDR1 SNHLY, CDR2 FYNNEI. V was cut by 8 bases and J by 0 bases, with 11 bases left in between. This CDR3 is built from 15 residues. CDR3 sequence (DNA): TGTGCCAGCCGGGACTCCTTCTCCTATAATTCACCCCTCCACTTT. Amino acid sequence: CASRDSFSYNSPLHF.

This clone was counted a single time. The chain carries TRBV27 and TRBJ1-5; no reliable D call. Trimming removed 4 bases from V and 4 bases from J, with 20 bases in between. Per germline, CDR1 MNHEY and CDR2 SMNVEV (reference sequence). The CDR3 extends over 17 amino acids. The CDR3 sequence: CASSSFFDLTGNQPQHF. The CDR3 DNA reads TGTGCCAGCAGTTCGTTCTTCGACCTTACGGGGAATCAGCCCCAGCATTTT.

V and J are TRBV10-3 and TRBJ1-6, with TRBD1 matching 9 bases. Germline V gene lookup returns CDR1 ENHRY and CDR2 SYGVKD. Losses at the gene ends were 4 bases for V and 9 bases for J; bases not matched to a gene: 7. This CDR3 spans 15 amino acids. The CDR3 nucleotides are TGTGCCATCAGTGGTGAGGGACAGGGCCCTTCACCCCTCCACTTT. Its protein product is CAISGEGQGPSPLHF.

The genes are TRBV7-3 and TRBJ1-2, with a tentative D call TRBD1 (5 bases). Germline V gene lookup returns CDR1 SGHTA and CDR2 FQGTGA. The CDR3 is made up of 17 amino acids. The ends were cut back, 5 bases at V and 4 bases at J, with 23 bases in the middle. CDR3 sequence: CASSPLGGRGSVYGYTF. The CDR3 coding sequence is TGTGCCAGCAGCCCTCTTGGGGGACGGGGATCGGTCTATGGCTACACCTTC.

The V and J genes are TRBV5-1 and TRBJ2-7, with D unclear. The CDR3 covers 15 residues. Germline lookup yields CDR1 SGHRS and CDR2 YFSETQ. The V and J ends lost 1 base and 2 bases respectively, with 13 bases between them. The CDR3 protein is CASSLTLGDPYEQYF. The CDR3 nucleotides read TGCGCCAGCAGCTTGACGCTTGGGGATCCCTACGAGCAGTACTTC.

The rearrangement joins TRBV25-1 to TRBJ1-2; perhaps TRBD1 as D (5 bases). V was shortened by 1 base and J by 9 bases, with 9 bases between the two germline ends. This CDR3 is 12 amino acids long. The germline CDR1 and CDR2 sequences are MGHDK and SYGVNS. CDR3 protein: CASSEFGGSYTF. CDR3 DNA: TGTGCCAGCAGTGAATTTGGGGGGAGCTACACCTTC.

The chain recombines TRBV10-1 with TRBJ2-7, with D possibly TRBD1 on 6 matching bases. Trimming shortened V by 10 bases and J by 9 bases, and 13 bases separated the two germline ends. The CDR3 loop spans 10 amino acids. Germline assignment: CDR1 WNHNN and CDR2 SYGVQD (reference sequence). The CDR3 is CATTGQRQYF. The CDR3 nucleotides are TGCGCCACCACCGGACAGAGGCAGTACTTC.

J is TRBJ2-1 and V is TRBV4-1; D may correspond to TRBD1 or TRBD2 (5 bases each). V was pared by 1 base and J by 4 bases, with 17 bases between. Germline V lookup: CDR1 MGHRA, CDR2 YSYEKL. This CDR3 has 17 amino acids. CDR3 bases: TGCGCCAGCAGCCAAGTTCCTTTTGGGACCCCATACAATGAGCAGTTCTTC. This codes for CASSQVPFGTPYNEQFF.

This clone occurred once. The chain joins TRBV7-9 to TRBJ1-5, with unresolved D. This CDR3 has 12 amino acids. Trimming removed 5 bases at V and 8 bases at J, with 10 bases between. Germline lookup yields CDR1 SEHNR and CDR2 FQNEAQ (reference sequence). The CDR3 loop is CASSPRTEPQHF. The CDR3 DNA reads TGTGCCAGCAGCCCCAGAACGGAGCCCCAGCATTTT.

The J gene is TRBJ1-4, the V gene TRBV7-2; D is unresolved. The CDR3 is made up of 18 amino acids. Germline loops: CDR1 SGHTA, CDR2 FQGNSA. Trimming took off 1 base at V and 0 bases at J, with 15 bases between the two ends. The CDR3 reads CASSLVPGGATTNEKLFF. Written as DNA, the CDR3 is TGTGCCAGCAGCTTAGTTCCCGGCGGTGCTACAACTAATGAAAAACTGTTTTTT.

The rearrangement uses TRBV11-2 and TRBJ1-1, with D maybe TRBD1 (5 bases). Germline assignment: CDR1 SGHAT and CDR2 FQNNGV. There are 13 residues in the CDR3. Deletions cut 5 bases from V and 5 bases from J, with 12 bases between. CDR3: CASSTMGDTEAFF. In DNA, the CDR3 is TGTGCCAGCAGCACGATGGGGGATACTGAAGCTTTCTTT.

This CDR3 reads CASSSSRMGPHSYEQYF. The CDR3 bases are TGTGCCAGCAGTTCCTCCAGGATGGGACCCCACTCCTACGAGCAGTACTTC. This rearrangement joins TRBV27 to TRBJ2-7; D assignment may be TRBD1 or TRBD2 (5 bases each). The CDR3 is made up of 17 amino acids. V lost 4 bases and J lost 0, with 19 bases in between. Germline assignment: CDR1 MNHEY and CDR2 SMNVEV (reference sequence).

The rearrangement uses TRBV6-6 and TRBJ2-5; TRBD2 matches 7 bases. The CDR3 extends over 14 amino acids. With 6 bases clipped from V and 2 bases from J, the junction kept 6 bases outside the gene matches. Per germline, CDR1 MNHNY and CDR2 SVGAGI (reference sequence). The CDR3 here is CASSHGTIQETQYF. CDR3 bases: TGTGCCAGCAGCCACGGGACTATACAAGAGACCCAGTACTTC.

V gene TRBV27 combines with J gene TRBJ1-6; 9 positions match TRBD1. CDR3 size: 12 residues. Unmatched junction bases numbered 5, after V lost 10 bases and J lost 10 bases. The germline V gene has CDR1 MNHEY and CDR2 SMNVEV (reference sequence). This CDR3 is CATRTGASPLHF. CDR3 bases: TGTGCCACGAGGACAGGGGCATCACCCCTCCACTTT.

The rearrangement links TRBV20-1 to TRBJ2-7; perhaps TRBD2 as D (7 bases). The germline V and J ends were trimmed by 3 bases and 3 bases, with 15 bases remaining between them. The germline CDR1 and CDR2 sequences are DFQATT and SNEGSKA (reference sequence). CDR3 length equals 14 residues. CDR3 nucleotides: TGCAGTGCTAGTAGGGGGGGGTCTCTCTACGAGCAGTACTTC. Encoded protein: CSASRGGSLYEQYF.